The next 17 T cell receptor beta chains were all read from a single sample in a study of cytomegalovirus exposure and HLA in healthy donors. PCR used 60 Vbeta primers and 13 Jbeta primers. The data were produced by immunoSEQ multiplex PCR, yet TCRdb's version contains in-frame clones alone and is incomplete. The sample has about 190,000 clones, roughly 79% seen once. The sample was PBMCs. Receptors were obtained from a woman under 30 in good health and CMV-seronegative.

This chain uses TRBV5-1 with TRBJ2-3; 9 bases align to TRBD2. The CDR3 extends over 16 amino acids. The J segment lost 6 bases and the V segment lost 3 bases, leaving 11 bases of the junction unmatched. CDR1 and CDR2 from the germline V gene are SGHRS and YFSETQ. Written as DNA, the CDR3 is TGCGCCAGCAGCTCACTACCTAGCGGGGCGGGGGATACGCAGTATTTT. It translates to CASSSLPSGAGDTQYF.

This chain connects TRBV28 to TRBJ2-7; 7 bases match TRBD2. With V trimmed by 2 bases and J by 6 bases, 4 bases remained unmatched. Germline V gene lookup returns CDR1 MDHEN and CDR2 SYDVKM. This CDR3 comprises 13 residues. As DNA, the CDR3 is TGTGCCAGCAGTTTACTTGGGGAGGGCGAGCAGTACTTC. Translated: CASSLLGEGEQYF. Supplemented by reference TRBV28 and TRBJ2-7, the full variable domain reads DVKVTQSSRYLVKRTGEKVFLECVQDMDHENMFWYRQDPGLGLRLIYFSYDVKMKEKGDIPEGYSVSREKKERFSLILESASTNQTSMYLCASSLLGEGEQYFGPGTRLTVT.

The chain has TRBV2 and TRBJ2-1, with 11 bases that match TRBD2. The CDR3 is 17 residues long. Germline CDR1 SNHLY, CDR2 FYNNEI. V gave up 3 bases and J gave up 3 bases; unmatched junction bases: 7. The CDR3 sequence: CASSDLAGGINYNEQFF. The DNA of the CDR3 is TGTGCCAGCAGTGATTTAGCGGGAGGGATCAACTACAATGAGCAGTTCTTC. Using reference TRBV2 and TRBJ2-1 for the parts outside the CDR3, the full variable domain is EPEVTQTPSHQVTQMGQEVILRCVPISNHLYFYWYRQILGQKVEFLVSFYNNEISEKSEIFDDQFSVERPDGSNFTLKIRSTKLEDSAMYFCASSDLAGGINYNEQFFGPGTRLTVL.

This rearrangement joins TRBV30 to TRBJ1-2; D gene uncertain. Trimming removed 3 bases from V and 5 bases from J, with 7 bases in between. CDR3 size: 11 residues. The V gene's germline CDR1 is GTSNPN and CDR2 SVGIG (reference sequence). The CDR3 bases are TGTGCCTGGAGCCGCGATTATGGCTACACCTTC. Its translation is CAWSRDYGYTF.

V gene TRBV4-3 combines with J gene TRBJ1-6, with D possibly being TRBD1 (5 bases). The CDR3 contains 14 residues. The V end was cut by 0 bases, the J end by 12 bases, with 12 bases between. The germline V gene has CDR1 LGHNA and CDR2 YSLEER. The CDR3 region is CASSQDRTPQPLHF. The CDR3 bases are TGCGCCAGCAGCCAAGATAGGACACCTCAACCCCTCCACTTT.

This chain connects TRBV27 to TRBJ1-1, with D possibly being TRBD1 (5 bases). There are 18 residues in the CDR3. V was cut by 6 bases and J by 0 bases, with 23 bases left in between. The germline V gene has CDR1 MNHEY and CDR2 SMNVEV (reference sequence). The CDR3 coding sequence is TGTGCCAGCAGCCTGTTATTTATCCACGGGGGGATGAACACTGAAGCTTTCTTT. Its protein is CASSLLFIHGGMNTEAFF.

J is TRBJ1-3 and V is TRBV9; D gene ambiguous. Trimming took off 4 bases at V and 2 bases at J, with 16 bases between the two ends. From germline, CDR1 is SGDLS and CDR2 YYNGEE. CDR3 length: 16 residues. In DNA form, the CDR3 reads TGTGCCAGCAGCCCACATCCTTCATTACCTGGAAACACCATATATTTT. Its protein product is CASSPHPSLPGNTIYF.

The V gene is TRBV29-1, the J gene TRBJ2-5; TRBD1 aligns across 10 bases. Germline V CDR1 and CDR2: SQVTM, ANQGSEA. This CDR3 comprises 14 residues. Trimming cost V 2 bases and J 1 base; bases outside gene matches: 1. Here the CDR3 reads CSVEWTGGQETQYF. The DNA of the CDR3 is TGCAGCGTTGAATGGACAGGGGGCCAAGAGACCCAGTACTTC.

This rearrangement joins TRBV30 to TRBJ2-1; TRBD1 matches at 8 bases. V lost 2 bases, J lost 7 bases, and 7 bases stayed unmatched. The germline V gene has CDR1 GTSNPN and CDR2 SVGIG (reference sequence). The CDR3 is 14 residues long. Here the CDR3 reads CAWSPFDRGNEQFF. CDR3 nucleotide sequence: TGTGCCTGGAGTCCTTTCGACAGGGGAAATGAGCAGTTCTTC. The full variable domain, completed using reference TRBV30 and TRBJ2-1, is SQTIHQWPATLVQPVGSPLSLECTVEGTSNPNLYWYRQAAGRGLQLLFYSVGIGQISSEVPQNLSASRPQDRQFILSSKKLLLSDSGFYLCAWSPFDRGNEQFFGPGTRLTVL.

The chain joins TRBV29-1 to TRBJ2-1; TRBD1 agrees at 9 bases. The length of the CDR3 is 13 residues. Germline values: CDR1 SQVTM, CDR2 ANQGSEA. V trimming: 4 bases; J trimming: 9 bases; junction bases outside the gene matches: 7. Written as DNA, the CDR3 is TGCAGCGTTGCGACAGGGGGAAATGGTGAGCAGTTCTTC. This gives the protein CSVATGGNGEQFF.

The chain uses TRBV7-8 and TRBJ2-7; unclear D gene. The V gene's germline CDR1 is SGHVS and CDR2 FQNEAQ. The CDR3 length is 13 residues. Deletions cut 5 bases from V and 5 bases from J, with 13 bases between. The DNA of the CDR3 is TGTGCCAGCAGCCCTAAGTTCCCCCACGAGCAGTACTTC. This codes for CASSPKFPHEQYF.

This clone was found a few times. The CDR3 DNA reads as TGTGCCAGCAGCTTAGCGGGCCGGGAATACTACAATGAGCAGTTCTTC. Translating it yields CASSLAGREYYNEQFF. The chain carries TRBV7-8 and TRBJ2-1; possible D gene TRBD2, 5 bases. V was trimmed by 0 bases and J by 3 bases, leaving 12 bases between them. CDR1 is SGHVS, CDR2 FQNEAQ, per germline. This CDR3 contains 16 residues.

The V gene is TRBV9, the J gene TRBJ1-3; TRBD1 matches at 7 bases. V lost 3 bases, J lost 1 base, and 10 bases stayed unmatched. This CDR3 has 17 amino acids. Germline assignment: CDR1 SGDLS and CDR2 YYNGEE. The DNA of the CDR3 is TGTGCCAGCAGCGCGAAGGGACAGATCACTTCTGGAAACACCATATATTTT. This sequence encodes CASSAKGQITSGNTIYF.

The V gene is TRBV15, the J gene TRBJ1-1; TRBD1 matches at 7 bases. Trimming removed 3 bases from V and 3 bases from J; junction bases left unmatched: 1. The CDR3 has 13 amino acids. Per the germline V gene, CDR1 is LNHNV and CDR2 is YYDKDF (reference sequence). CDR3 DNA sequence: TGTGCCACCAGCAGTGACAGGGACACTGAAGCTTTCTTT. This encodes CATSSDRDTEAFF.

The chain uses TRBV9 and TRBJ2-5, with D perhaps matching TRBD2 (6 bases). Germline V gives CDR1 SGDLS, CDR2 YYNGEE. The CDR3 runs to 15 residues. The ends were cut back, 0 bases at V and 4 bases at J, with 13 bases in the middle. This CDR3 is CASSVATGAGETQYF. The CDR3 DNA is TGTGCCAGCAGCGTAGCAACGGGAGCCGGAGAGACCCAGTACTTC. The full variable domain, rest sourced from reference TRBV9 and TRBJ2-5, is DSGVTQTPKHLITATGQRVTLRCSPRSGDLSVYWYQQSLDQGLQFLIQYYNGEERAKGNILERFSAQQFPDLHSELNLSSLELGDSALYFCASSVATGAGETQYFGPGTRLLVL.

This clone was seen once. The rearrangement uses TRBV2 and TRBJ2-7; D may be TRBD1 (5 bases). This CDR3 contains 12 residues. With 5 bases removed from V and 1 base from J, the gap between germline ends came to 6 bases. From germline, CDR1 is SNHLY and CDR2 FYNNEI. The CDR3, as DNA: TGTGCCAGCAGTCGACAGTCCTACGAGCAGTACTTC. This encodes CASSRQSYEQYF.

The chain combines TRBV2 with TRBJ1-4; 7 bases align to TRBD1. The germline CDR1 and CDR2 sequences are SNHLY and FYNNEI. The ends lost 6 bases at V and 8 bases at J; junction bases unmatched: 12. The CDR3 is 15 amino acids. CDR3 sequence reads: CASRGDRVGREKLFF. The DNA for the CDR3 is TGTGCCAGCAGGGGCGACAGGGTTGGGAGGGAAAAACTGTTTTTT.